One sample yielded the 29 T cell receptor beta chains listed below, sequenced in a study of regulatory T cells in long-lasting Graves disease. Time point specified: newly diagnosed GD, antithyroid drugs for less than 3 months. With RNA extracted from PBMCs as input, the TCR library was made. The TCR beta library used iRepertoire HTBI primers with Arm-PCR amplification of CDR3. TCRdb used MiXCR to reprocess the multiplex PCR reads, holding one entry per CDR3 protein. The profile shows more than 350,000 distinct CDR3 sequences, around 14% of them singletons. The same data also went into a second study, on T cells in Graves' hyperthyroidism and ophthalmopathy.

Sequenced here: peripheral blood mononuclear cells (PBMCs), sampled at new diagnosis, from a patient treated with antithyroid drugs. Source of these receptors: a woman under 40 with Graves disease.

In its sample, this clonotype was seen many times. V gene TRBV20-1 combines with J gene TRBJ2-7; D might be TRBD1 (6 bases). CDR1 and CDR2 (germline): DFQATT, SNEGSKA (reference sequence). Trimming cost V 0 bases and J 3 bases, with 18 bases left between them. The CDR3 length is 16 residues. The CDR3: CSARDPARQGLYEQYF. DNA of the CDR3: TGCAGTGCTAGAGATCCCGCCCGCCAGGGGCTCTACGAGCAGTACTTC.

This clonotype appeared many times. Its ends do not fully match the called genes, so a read error is possible. The CDR3 DNA reads as TGCAGTGCTGGAGAAGTCTATAATTCACCCCTCCACTTT. Its protein product is CSAGEVYNSPLHF. This chain uses TRBV20-1 with TRBJ1-6; D is uncertain. Germline CDR1 reads DFQATT; CDR2 reads SNEGSKA (reference sequence). This CDR3 has 13 amino acids.

Many counts were recorded for this clonotype. This chain joins TRBV11-2 and TRBJ1-3; D is unresolved. From germline, CDR1 is SGHAT and CDR2 FQNNGV. The CDR3 sequence is 14 residues long. The V gene lost 1 base and the J gene lost 4 bases, with 8 bases spanning the gap. The CDR3 DNA is TGTGCCAGCAGCTTAGGTCCAGCCGGAAACACCATATATTTT. It codes for CASSLGPAGNTIYF.

The chain has TRBV6-5 and TRBJ1-3; no reliable D call. Germline V gene lookup returns CDR1 MNHEY and CDR2 SVGAGI. This CDR3 region has 14 residues. Deletions cut 4 bases from V and 6 bases from J, with 13 bases between. In DNA, the CDR3 is TGTGCCAGCAGTTCCCCCCTGGGAACAAACACCATATATTTT. Translating gives CASSSPLGTNTIYF.

In regard to this clonotype: It may be a read error: a sequence one base away is much more abundant. This chain links TRBV3-1 with TRBJ1-5, with D tentatively TRBD1 (5 bases). The CDR3 contains 15 residues. Per germline, CDR1 LGHDT and CDR2 YNNKEL (reference sequence). The CDR3 is CACSQEWGYNQPQHF. The DNA of the CDR3 is TGTGCCTGCAGCCAAGAATGGGGGTACAATCAGCCCCAGCATTTT.

This clonotype was detected only a few times. J is TRBJ2-2 and V is TRBV10-2; D gene unclear. Between the trimmed V and J ends, which lost 5 bases and 0 bases, there was a span of 7 bases. Germline V gives CDR1 WSHSY, CDR2 SAAADI. The CDR3 consists of 14 residues. The CDR3 DNA reads TGCGCCAGCAGTAGGACCTCGAACACCGGGGAGCTGTTTTTT. It yields the protein CASSRTSNTGELFF.

The sample holds many counts of this clonotype. The genes are TRBV2 and TRBJ2-1; 16 nucleotides agree with TRBD2. Trimming at V came to 6 bases and at J to 9 bases, leaving 2 bases not matched to a gene. CDR1 is SNHLY and CDR2 is FYNNEI in the germline V gene. The CDR3 sequence is 14 residues long. The CDR3: CASRGTSGRGEQFF. CDR3 nucleotides: TGTGCCAGCAGGGGGACTAGCGGGAGGGGTGAGCAGTTCTTC.

This clonotype came up many times. The genes are TRBV20-1 and TRBJ2-1, with 8 nucleotides matching TRBD2. The CDR3 spans 15 residues. Germline V gene lookup returns CDR1 DFQATT and CDR2 SNEGSKA (reference sequence). With 5 bases clipped from V and 3 bases from J, the junction kept 9 bases outside the gene matches. Here the CDR3 reads CSAHGGGTSYNEQFF. The CDR3 DNA reads TGCAGTGCTCACGGAGGGGGGACTAGCTACAATGAGCAGTTCTTC.

This clonotype was picked up a small number of times. The chain carries TRBV15 and TRBJ2-7, with D perhaps matching TRBD1 (6 bases). The CDR3 totals 15 residues. Germline assignment: CDR1 LNHNV and CDR2 YYDKDF (reference sequence). V dropped 1 base and J dropped 3 bases, with 13 bases sitting between them. The CDR3 region has the DNA TGTGCCACCAGCAGAGGTGGGGGCCTTAACTACGAGCAGTACTTC. Amino acids: CATSRGGGLNYEQYF.

This clonotype turned up a few times. The V gene is TRBV5-1, the J gene TRBJ1-5; D not resolved. The CDR3 covers 15 residues. Between the trimmed V and J ends, which lost 1 base and 7 bases, there was a span of 15 bases. Germline CDR1 SGHRS, CDR2 YFSETQ. The DNA for the CDR3 is TGCGCCAGCAGCTTGCTTGACCCAGGCAGCCAGCCCCAGCATTTT. It is translated as CASSLLDPGSQPQHF.

This clonotype has at least ten counts. The chain employs TRBV28 and TRBJ2-7, with TRBD2 as a possible D gene (6 bases). Trimming took 7 bases from V and 12 from J, leaving 22 bases between them. In germline, CDR1 is MDHEN, CDR2 SYDVKM. This CDR3 comprises 13 residues. The CDR3 DNA reads TGTGCCAGCATGGGGGGACTGAGCCTATTTTGGTACTTC. This codes for CASMGGLSLFWYF.

This clonotype has a count of ten or more. The V gene is TRBV6-1, the J gene TRBJ2-7, with 11 bases lining up with TRBD2. J gave up 6 bases and V 6 bases, and 13 bases lay outside the gene matches. CDR1 MNHNS and CDR2 SASEGT come from the germline V gene. The length of the CDR3 is 16 residues. The CDR3 coding sequence is TGTGCCAGCAGCGAAATTAGCGGGAGGGCGGTGGGCGAGCAGTACTTC. It yields the protein CASSEISGRAVGEQYF.

At least ten counts were recorded for this clonotype. The chain links TRBV24-1 to TRBJ2-1; D remains unclear. In germline, CDR1 is KGHDR, CDR2 SFDVKD. Trimming took 1 base from V and 13 from J, leaving 7 bases between them. The CDR3 is 11 amino acids. CDR3 amino acids: CATSDFVQQFF. The CDR3, as DNA: TGTGCCACCAGTGATTTTGTCCAACAGTTCTTC.

This clonotype was counted at least ten times. The chain couples TRBV20-1 to TRBJ1-1; D is unresolved. CDR3 size: 14 residues. CDR1 is DFQATT and CDR2 is SNEGSKA in the germline V gene (reference sequence). The V and J ends lost 0 bases and 4 bases respectively, with 12 bases between them. The CDR3 region is CSARDARGGTEAFF. In DNA form, the CDR3 reads TGCAGTGCTAGAGATGCTCGGGGAGGCACTGAAGCTTTCTTT.

The J gene is TRBJ2-2, the V gene TRBV20-1; D tentatively reads TRBD1 or TRBD2 (5 bases each). The length of the CDR3 is 13 residues. Germline CDR1 reads DFQATT; CDR2 reads SNEGSKA (reference sequence). V lost 2 bases, J lost 8 bases, and 12 bases lay in between. CDR3 loop: CSARPPGRGELFF. The CDR3, as DNA: TGCAGTGCTAGACCCCCGGGACGAGGGGAGCTGTTTTTT.

The V call is TRBV18, the J call TRBJ2-5; 7 bases align to TRBD2. The germline gives CDR1 KGHSH, CDR2 LQKENI. The J segment lost 0 bases and the V segment lost 2 bases, leaving 15 bases of the junction unmatched. The CDR3 is 19 residues long. The CDR3 spells CASSPEWQSSGEYQETQYF. The CDR3 DNA reads as TGTGCCAGCTCACCAGAATGGCAATCTAGCGGAGAGTACCAAGAGACCCAGTACTTC.

This clonotype has at least ten counts. This chain connects TRBV2 to TRBJ1-3; 9 nucleotides match TRBD1. Unmatched junction bases numbered 5, after V lost 2 bases and J lost 3 bases. Germline V gives CDR1 SNHLY, CDR2 FYNNEI. The CDR3 totals 16 residues. The CDR3: CASSELTGGSGNTIYF. The CDR3 DNA reads TGTGCCAGCAGTGAACTTACAGGGGGCAGTGGAAACACCATATATTTT. Full variable domain (missing parts from reference TRBV2 and TRBJ1-3): EPEVTQTPSHQVTQMGQEVILRCVPISNHLYFYWYRQILGQKVEFLVSFYNNEISEKSEIFDDQFSVERPDGSNFTLKIRSTKLEDSAMYFCASSELTGGSGNTIYFGEGSWLTVV.

This clonotype has only a few counts. V gene TRBV11-2 combines with J gene TRBJ2-1, with D possibly TRBD2 on 5 matching bases. The CDR3 extends over 17 amino acids. CDR1 is SGHAT, CDR2 FQNNGV, per germline. Trimming stripped 2 bases from V and 6 bases from J, with 20 bases between. The CDR3 spells CASSLNPGGQRFNEQFF. In DNA form, the CDR3 reads TGTGCCAGCAGCTTAAACCCCGGCGGGCAGCGGTTCAATGAGCAGTTCTTC.

The genes are TRBV6-1 and TRBJ2-4; D uncertain. Germline values: CDR1 MNHNS, CDR2 SASEGT. V lost 8 bases and J 1 base, leaving 12 bases between the germline ends. CDR3 length: 14 amino acids. CDR3 in DNA: TGTGCCAGCCTCGCAGACGGGGCCAAAAACATTCAGTACTTC. This translates into CASLADGAKNIQYF.

The rearrangement joins TRBV3-1 to TRBJ2-3; 12 positions match TRBD2. J was trimmed by 6 bases and V by 0 bases; bases with no gene match: 7. The CDR3 has 17 residues. Germline V gives CDR1 LGHDT, CDR2 YNNKEL (reference sequence). Here the CDR3 reads CASSQDGLAGGEDTQYF. As DNA, the CDR3 is TGTGCCAGCAGCCAAGATGGGCTAGCGGGAGGGGAGGATACGCAGTATTTT.

This clonotype was seen ten or more times. This chain joins TRBV30 and TRBJ2-3; tentatively, D is TRBD2 (6 bases). Germline V gene data show CDR1 as GTSNPN and CDR2 as SVGIG (reference sequence). V dropped 2 bases and J dropped 1 base, with 13 bases sitting between them. CDR3 length: 15 residues. CDR3 in amino acids: CAWSQDPGGTDTQYF. DNA of the CDR3: TGTGCCTGGAGTCAGGACCCGGGGGGCACAGATACGCAGTATTTT. The full variable domain, its missing parts supplied by reference TRBV30 and TRBJ2-3, is SQTIHQWPATLVQPVGSPLSLECTVEGTSNPNLYWYRQAAGRGLQLLFYSVGIGQISSEVPQNLSASRPQDRQFILSSKKLLLSDSGFYLCAWSQDPGGTDTQYFGPGTRLTVL.

This clonotype has more than one count but fewer than ten. V usage is TRBV10-3 and J usage is TRBJ1-1, with a tentative D call TRBD1 (5 bases). V was pared by 5 bases and J by 6 bases, with 10 bases between. From germline, CDR1 is ENHRY and CDR2 SYGVKD. CDR3 length: 12 residues. CDR3 loop: CAISPGVPEAFF. The CDR3 region has the DNA TGTGCCATCAGTCCGGGGGTCCCTGAAGCTTTCTTT.

This clonotype occurred many times. The rearrangement uses TRBV27 and TRBJ2-1; TRBD2 agrees at 7 bases. J was trimmed by 9 bases and V by 5 bases; bases with no gene match: 13. This CDR3 comprises 15 residues. Per germline, CDR1 MNHEY and CDR2 SMNVEV (reference sequence). The CDR3: CASSPIGRAKGEQFF. CDR3 DNA: TGTGCCAGCAGTCCTATAGGGAGGGCGAAAGGTGAGCAGTTCTTC.

About this clonotype: A far larger clone differs by one base, so this is likely a read error. The chain links TRBV11-2 to TRBJ2-1; possibly TRBD1 for D (6 bases). This CDR3 has 14 residues. V was cut by 1 base and J by 10 bases, with 14 bases left in between. Germline CDR1 SGHAT, CDR2 FQNNGV. This chain's CDR3 is CASSLAGARYEQFF. The CDR3 coding sequence is TGTGCCAGCAGCTTAGCAGGGGCGCGTTACGAGCAGTTCTTC.

This clonotype came up many times. The rearrangement joins TRBV6-5 to TRBJ2-5; D is perhaps TRBD1 or TRBD2 (5 bases each). Germline V gene data show CDR1 as MNHEY and CDR2 as SVGAGI. The length of the CDR3 is 16 residues. Trimming pared 2 bases from V and 1 base from J, leaving 14 bases between. CDR3 sequence (DNA): TGTGCCAGCAGTTACGGGAGACAGCTACTCCAAGAGACCCAGTACTTC. It encodes CASSYGRQLLQETQYF.

This clonotype was seen ten or more times. This rearrangement joins TRBV11-2 to TRBJ1-1; D unresolved. The CDR3 runs to 12 residues. CDR1 and CDR2 (germline): SGHAT, FQNNGV. Trimming removed 1 base from V and 6 bases from J, with 6 bases in between. The CDR3 sequence: CASSLGWAEAFF. CDR3 nucleotide sequence: TGTGCCAGCAGCTTAGGGTGGGCTGAAGCTTTCTTT.

This clonotype occurred many times. CDR3 residues: CSASQVEQYF. The CDR3 nucleotides read TGCAGTGCTAGTCAAGTGGAGCAGTACTTC. This chain links TRBV20-1 with TRBJ2-7; D ambiguous. Germline V gives CDR1 DFQATT, CDR2 SNEGSKA (reference sequence). This CDR3 contains 10 residues. Trimming cost V 3 bases and J 7 bases, with 7 bases left between them.

Many counts were recorded for this clonotype. CDR3 loop: CATSDLADSQETQYF. Written as DNA, the CDR3 is TGTGCCACCAGTGATTTGGCGGACAGCCAAGAGACCCAGTACTTC. The genes are TRBV24-1 and TRBJ2-5; TRBD1 might be the D (6 bases). This CDR3 is built from 15 residues. Trimming took 0 bases from V and 1 from J, leaving 8 bases between them. Germline V gene sequence: CDR1 KGHDR, CDR2 SFDVKD.

In this sample, this clonotype turned up a few times. The chain carries TRBV18 and TRBJ2-7; D is unresolved. The CDR3 covers 13 residues. V was shortened by 3 bases and J by 3 bases, with 9 bases between the two germline ends. Per germline, CDR1 KGHSH and CDR2 LQKENI. CDR3 residues: CASSPPLGYEQYF. Here the CDR3 DNA reads TGTGCCAGCTCACCCCCATTGGGCTACGAGCAGTACTTC.